The 25 T cell receptor beta chains below all came from one sample that was sequenced in a study of T cell responses to AZD1222 COVID-19 vaccine. Sequencing was performed with immunoSEQ multiplex PCR; in TCRdb, only in-frame clones are kept and a portion is missing. The repertoire has roughly 160,000 clones, 92% of them found once; the top ten carry about 1.5%. This specimen consisted of peripheral blood, obtained 28 days after the second AZD1222 dose. The receptors come from an adult who received the AZD1222 COVID-19 vaccine.

This chain uses TRBV18 with TRBJ1-4; 7 bases match TRBD1. Germline V CDR1 and CDR2: KGHSH, LQKENI. The V gene end was trimmed by 3 bases and the J gene end by 8 bases; junction bases not matched to a gene: 12. CDR3 size: 16 residues. Here the CDR3 reads CASSPDRVGIGEKLFF. CDR3 DNA: TGTGCCAGCTCACCCGACAGGGTGGGGATCGGGGAAAAACTGTTTTTT.

The chain has TRBV29-1 and TRBJ1-2; D is ambiguous. The CDR3 is 13 amino acids. Germline CDR1 is SQVTM and CDR2 is ANQGSEA. V was shortened by 3 bases and J by 7 bases, with 15 bases between the two germline ends. The CDR3 sequence is CSVDTLPTGGYTF. CDR3 sequence (DNA): TGCAGCGTTGACACACTCCCGACGGGTGGCTACACCTTC.

The J gene is TRBJ2-7, the V gene TRBV5-6; D unresolved. This CDR3 comprises 15 residues. The V end lost 3 bases, the J end lost 3 bases, and 16 bases lay between the germline ends. Looked up from germline, CDR1 is SGHDT and CDR2 is YYEEEE. CDR3 sequence (DNA): TGTGCCAGCAGCTCGGTGTTTGCGACTCGCTACGAGCAGTACTTC. Amino acid sequence: CASSSVFATRYEQYF.

This clone was observed once. The genes are TRBV2 and TRBJ1-1; D not resolved. The CDR3 has 14 residues. Trimming took 1 base from V and 0 from J, leaving 6 bases between them. Germline-derived CDR1 and CDR2 are SNHLY and FYNNEI. CDR3 nucleotide sequence: TGTGCCAGCAGTGAAGGGCAGATGAACACTGAAGCTTTCTTT. Amino acid sequence: CASSEGQMNTEAFF.

This chain uses TRBV19 with TRBJ2-1; TRBD1 matches 7 bases. The CDR3 runs 15 residues. V trimming: 6 bases; J trimming: 2 bases; junction bases outside the gene matches: 7. Germline CDR1 is LNHDA and CDR2 is SQIVND (reference sequence). The DNA of the CDR3 is TGTGCCAGTAGAACTAGACAGGGACCCTACAATGAGCAGTTCTTC. Amino acids: CASRTRQGPYNEQFF.

The V call is TRBV5-1, the J call TRBJ2-2; 10 nucleotides line up with TRBD1. The CDR3 loop spans 18 amino acids. Per germline, CDR1 SGHRS and CDR2 YFSETQ. The J segment lost 2 bases and the V segment lost 4 bases, leaving 11 bases of the junction unmatched. In nucleotides, the CDR3 is TGCGCCAGCAGCACGAAGGGACAGGGGAACCGAAACACCGGGGAGCTGTTTTTT. Translated, it gives CASSTKGQGNRNTGELFF.

The chain couples TRBV7-2 to TRBJ2-1; 12 bases are a match to TRBD2. The CDR3 contains 17 residues. Per germline, CDR1 SGHTA and CDR2 FQGNSA. The V and J ends lost 5 bases and 3 bases, in that order; junction bases with no gene match: 8. CDR3 region: CASSRWASGRVYNEQFF. The CDR3 DNA reads TGTGCCAGCAGCCGTTGGGCTAGCGGGAGGGTCTACAATGAGCAGTTCTTC.

The chain links TRBV24-1 to TRBJ2-1; no clear D gene. Germline V gives CDR1 KGHDR, CDR2 SFDVKD. V lost 3 bases, J lost 2 bases, and 10 bases lay in between. CDR3 length: 15 residues. The CDR3 nucleotides read TGTGCCACCAGTGATAAAAAACATCCCTACAATGAGCAGTTCTTC. Protein sequence: CATSDKKHPYNEQFF.

The chain is built from TRBV11-2 and TRBJ2-2, with a possible D match to TRBD1 (6 bases). This CDR3 region has 17 residues. V lost 5 bases, J lost 2 bases, and 18 bases lay in between. Germline V gene lookup returns CDR1 SGHAT and CDR2 FQNNGV. This chain's CDR3 is CASSTRIWDTNTGELFF. The CDR3 coding sequence is TGTGCCAGCAGCACCAGAATCTGGGACACTAACACCGGGGAGCTGTTTTTT. Supplemented by reference TRBV11-2 and TRBJ2-2, the full variable domain reads EAGVAQSPRYKIIEKRQSVAFWCNPISGHATLYWYQQILGQGPKLLIQFQNNGVVDDSQLPKDRFSAERLKGVDSTLKIQPAKLEDSAVYLCASSTRIWDTNTGELFFGEGSRLTVL.

The chain joins TRBV25-1 to TRBJ1-1; D gene unclear. V gave up 7 bases and J gave up 1 base, with 10 bases separating them. In germline, CDR1 is MGHDK, CDR2 SYGVNS. This CDR3 is built from 13 residues. The CDR3 loop is CASTRSGNTEAFF. Written as DNA, the CDR3 is TGTGCCAGCACCCGATCGGGGAACACTGAAGCTTTCTTT.

This rearrangement joins TRBV4-2 to TRBJ1-2; 9 nucleotides agree with TRBD1. From germline, CDR1 is LGHNA and CDR2 YNFKEQ. CDR3 size: 17 residues. With 4 bases clipped from V and 3 bases from J, the junction kept 12 bases outside the gene matches. The chain's CDR3 is CASSRIGGQGLYYGYTF. The CDR3 DNA reads TGTGCCAGCAGCCGCATCGGGGGACAGGGTTTATACTATGGCTACACCTTC.

The CDR3 loop is CASKGPTEAFF. CDR3 bases: TGTGCCAGCAAGGGTCCCACTGAAGCTTTCTTT. V gene TRBV6-5 combines with J gene TRBJ1-1, with unresolved D. V shed 7 bases and J shed 4 bases, with 7 bases lying between them. The V gene's germline CDR1 is MNHEY and CDR2 SVGAGI. The CDR3 length is 11 residues.

J is TRBJ1-1 and V is TRBV7-2, with D possibly TRBD1 on 5 matching bases. From germline, CDR1 is SGHTA and CDR2 FQGNSA. Trimming took off 3 bases at V and 3 bases at J, with 11 bases between the two ends. The CDR3 runs to 14 residues. The CDR3 here is CASSLWGSDTEAFF. In DNA, the CDR3 is TGTGCCAGCAGCTTGTGGGGCTCAGACACTGAAGCTTTCTTT. Complete variable domain (other parts from reference TRBV7-2 and TRBJ1-1): GAGVSQSPSNKVTEKGKDVELRCDPISGHTALYWYRQSLGQGLEFLIYFQGNSAPDKSGLPSDRFSAERTGGSVSTLTIQRTQQEDSAVYLCASSLWGSDTEAFFGQGTRLTVV.

DNA for the CDR3: TGTGCCAGCAGTACTCGGAGCTACGAGCAGTACTTC. Translated: CASSTRSYEQYF. The genes are TRBV12-3 or TRBV12-4 and TRBJ2-7; D gene uncertain. The CDR3 extends over 12 amino acids. Trimming cost V 5 bases and J 3 bases, with 8 bases left between them.

This chain joins TRBV27 and TRBJ1-3; no definite D call. The CDR3 is made up of 15 amino acids. V lost 2 bases to trimming and J lost 0 bases, with 8 bases between them. Per the germline V gene, CDR1 is MNHEY and CDR2 is SMNVEV (reference sequence). The CDR3 here is CASSLQALSGNTIYF. The CDR3 region has the DNA TGTGCCAGCAGTTTACAGGCCCTCTCTGGAAACACCATATATTTT.

In regard to this clone: The sample has other DNA sequences that encode this CDR3 too. V gene TRBV9 combines with J gene TRBJ1-1; no firm D call. Trimming pared 0 bases from V and 0 bases from J, leaving 6 bases between. Germline V gene data show CDR1 as SGDLS and CDR2 as YYNGEE. CDR3 length: 14 residues. This CDR3 reads CASSVGQMNTEAFF. The CDR3, as DNA: TGTGCCAGCAGCGTAGGGCAGATGAACACTGAAGCTTTCTTT. The whole variable domain, remainder taken from reference TRBV9 and TRBJ1-1, is DSGVTQTPKHLITATGQRVTLRCSPRSGDLSVYWYQQSLDQGLQFLIQYYNGEERAKGNILERFSAQQFPDLHSELNLSSLELGDSALYFCASSVGQMNTEAFFGQGTRLTVV.

CDR3 DNA: TGTGCCAGCAGTTTACGGGTCAGGGAAGTGTGGGATGGCTACACCTTC. This translates into CASSLRVREVWDGYTF. V is TRBV28 and J is TRBJ1-2; perhaps TRBD1 as D (5 bases). V was clipped by 2 bases and J by 6 bases, with 19 bases between them. The CDR3 extends over 16 amino acids. Germline loops: CDR1 MDHEN, CDR2 SYDVKM.

This chain uses TRBV27 with TRBJ2-7; 7 bases map to TRBD2. CDR3 length equals 11 residues. V gave up 8 bases and J gave up 2 bases; unmatched junction bases: 0. The germline V gene encodes CDR1 MNHEY and CDR2 SMNVEV (reference sequence). The CDR3 here is CASGRAYEQYF. CDR3 bases: TGTGCCAGCGGGAGGGCCTACGAGCAGTACTTC.

The CDR3: CASSERVSGNTIYF. In DNA, the CDR3 is TGTGCCAGCAGTGAAAGGGTCTCTGGAAACACCATATATTTT. This chain uses TRBV2 with TRBJ1-3, with unresolved D. Per the germline V gene, CDR1 is SNHLY and CDR2 is FYNNEI. V lost 2 bases to trimming and J lost 0 bases, with 5 bases between them. The length of the CDR3 is 14 residues.

This clone showed up just once. This sequence joins TRBV30 and TRBJ1-1; unclear D gene. Germline assignment: CDR1 GTSNPN and CDR2 SVGIG (reference sequence). The V gene lost 8 bases and the J gene lost 3 bases, with 16 bases spanning the gap. The CDR3 totals 13 residues. The CDR3 here is CALKREWDTEAFF. In nucleotides, the CDR3 is TGTGCCCTTAAAAGGGAGTGGGACACTGAAGCTTTCTTT.

Comments on this clone: A junction boundary mismatches the germline segment, possibly from a read error. The rearrangement links TRBV7-2 to TRBJ2-7, with 11 bases identical to TRBD2. Germline V lookup: CDR1 SGHTA, CDR2 FQGNSA. The CDR3 runs to 14 residues. The CDR3 protein is CASSLAGGVYEQYF. DNA for the CDR3: TGTGCCAGCAGTTTAGCGGGAGGGGTTTACGAGCAGTACTTC.

The rearrangement joins TRBV9 to TRBJ2-4; TRBD2 agrees at 10 bases. The ends lost 0 bases at V and 8 bases at J; junction bases unmatched: 5. The CDR3 spans 15 residues. The germline V gene has CDR1 SGDLS and CDR2 YYNGEE. The CDR3 bases are TGTGCCAGCAGCGTAGGGCTAGCGGGAGAGCACATTCAGTACTTC. It encodes CASSVGLAGEHIQYF.

This chain joins TRBV28 and TRBJ2-1, with TRBD2 identical over 9 bases. The germline gives CDR1 MDHEN, CDR2 SYDVKM. The CDR3 is 16 residues long. V was pared by 5 bases and J by 2 bases, with 7 bases of the junction left unmatched. The CDR3 coding sequence is TGTGCCAGCAGTCTTAGCGGGAGAGGGACCTACAATGAGCAGTTCTTC. Encoded protein: CASSLSGRGTYNEQFF.

This chain connects TRBV7-2 to TRBJ1-5; D remains unclear. Germline V lookup: CDR1 SGHTA, CDR2 FQGNSA. The CDR3 has 14 residues. Trimming stripped 3 bases from V and 7 bases from J, with 13 bases between. CDR3 nucleotides: TGTGCCAGCAGCTTGGCACGGGATTCACAGCCCCAGCATTTT. This gives the protein CASSLARDSQPQHF.

The chain combines TRBV4-1 with TRBJ2-1, with D perhaps TRBD1 (5 bases). V was trimmed by 3 bases and J by 7 bases, leaving 16 bases between them. The CDR3 is 15 residues long. Germline V lookup: CDR1 MGHRA, CDR2 YSYEKL. The CDR3 here is CASSQDPGPRNEQFF. CDR3 DNA sequence: TGCGCCAGCAGCCAGGATCCAGGGCCGAGAAATGAGCAGTTCTTC.